The 21 T cell receptor beta chains in this list originate from one sample, sequenced in a study of blood T cell repertoires in COVID-19. This table comes from immunoSEQ multiplex PCR, and its TCRdb copy is limited to in-frame clones, with some not included. There are roughly 200,000 clones in the sample; 65% to 90% occur only once, and 4.5% to 6.5% lies in the top ten. The sequenced sample was PBMCs or T cells enriched from blood (not recorded which). Receptor source: a woman in her fifties or sixties with acute COVID-19.

The chain links TRBV9 to TRBJ1-1; D unresolved. The germline V and J ends were trimmed by 3 bases and 3 bases, with 6 bases remaining between them. CDR1 and CDR2 from the germline V gene are SGDLS and YYNGEE. The CDR3 totals 12 residues. The CDR3 DNA sequence: TGTGCCAGCAGCGCCCCTCACACTGAAGCTTTCTTT. It is translated as CASSAPHTEAFF.

The chain joins TRBV27 to TRBJ1-1, with TRBD1 matching over 11 bases. The trim removed 3 bases at V and 1 base at J, leaving 4 bases unmatched. The CDR3 is made up of 16 amino acids. CDR1 MNHEY and CDR2 SMNVEV come from the germline V gene (reference sequence). CDR3 residues: CASSFRTGGGNTEAFF. Written as DNA, the CDR3 is TGTGCCAGCAGTTTTAGGACAGGGGGCGGGAACACTGAAGCTTTCTTT.

CDR3 residues: CASSYLVYSYEQYF. CDR3 coding DNA: TGTGCCAGCAGTTACCTTGTCTACTCCTACGAGCAGTACTTC. The chain is built from TRBV6-2 or TRBV6-3 and TRBJ2-7; D remains ambiguous. Trimming pared 2 bases from V and 0 bases from J, leaving 8 bases between. The germline gives CDR1 MNHEY, CDR2 SVGEGT. The CDR3 is 14 amino acids.

The chain employs TRBV7-2 and TRBJ2-1; D not resolved. This CDR3 has 13 amino acids. Germline-derived CDR1 and CDR2 are SGHTA and FQGNSA. The ends were cut back, 5 bases at V and 3 bases at J, with 8 bases in the middle. For the CDR3, the DNA is TGTGCCAGCAGCCCCGCTAACTACAATGAGCAGTTCTTC. Its protein is CASSPANYNEQFF.

The gene calls are TRBV11-2 and TRBJ2-3; 12 bases match TRBD2. The CDR3 sequence is 17 residues long. Germline V gene sequence: CDR1 SGHAT, CDR2 FQNNGV. The junction had 13 bases not matched to a gene; V was cut back by 6 bases and J by 6 bases. For the CDR3, the DNA is TGTGCCAGCAGTTTCCGACTAGCGGGAGAATTGGGCGATACGCAGTATTTT. Protein sequence: CASSFRLAGELGDTQYF.

The gene calls are TRBV5-1 and TRBJ1-4, with 8 bases fitting TRBD1. In germline, CDR1 is SGHRS, CDR2 YFSETQ. V was pared by 4 bases and J by 8 bases, with 7 bases of the junction left unmatched. The CDR3 extends over 14 amino acids. The CDR3 nucleotides read TGCGCCAGCAGCCCCGGACAGGGATGGGAAAAACTGTTTTTT. Translating it yields CASSPGQGWEKLFF.

J is TRBJ2-3 and V is TRBV11-3; TRBD1 agrees at 9 bases. The germline V gene encodes CDR1 SGHNT and CDR2 YENEEA. The V gene end was trimmed by 5 bases and the J gene end by 4 bases; junction bases not matched to a gene: 7. The CDR3 extends over 15 amino acids. CDR3 sequence: CASSKTGGASDTQYF. The CDR3 nucleotides are TGTGCCAGCAGCAAAACAGGGGGCGCTTCAGATACGCAGTATTTT.

This rearrangement joins TRBV19 to TRBJ1-1; TRBD1 agrees at 7 bases. The length of the CDR3 is 15 residues. Germline V gives CDR1 LNHDA, CDR2 SQIVND (reference sequence). J gave up 2 bases and V 7 bases, and 10 bases lay outside the gene matches. The CDR3 nucleotides read TGTGCCAGTATGGACCAGGGGGTTGCAAACACTGAAGCTTTCTTT. It yields the protein CASMDQGVANTEAFF.

The CDR3 DNA is TGCGCCAGTAGTCGGGACAGGGGAGGTGAAAAACTGTTTTTT. This gives the protein CASSRDRGGEKLFF. This chain uses TRBV5-1 with TRBJ1-4, with 10 bases matching TRBD1. Germline-derived CDR1 and CDR2 are SGHRS and YFSETQ. The ends lost 8 bases at V and 7 bases at J; junction bases unmatched: 8. The CDR3 has 14 amino acids.

The chain recombines TRBV13 with TRBJ2-3; 8 bases map to TRBD2. The CDR3 extends over 15 amino acids. Germline loops: CDR1 PRHDT, CDR2 FYEKMQ (reference sequence). The V gene end was trimmed by 4 bases and the J gene end by 4 bases; junction bases not matched to a gene: 7. Here the CDR3 DNA reads TGTGCCAGCAGCTCCCCGGGACTAGAGGCAGATACGCAGTATTTT. Its translation is CASSSPGLEADTQYF.

The chain combines TRBV7-9 with TRBJ2-1; TRBD1 matches at 10 bases. The CDR3 sequence is 16 residues long. Germline CDR1 is SEHNR and CDR2 is FQNEAQ (reference sequence). The junction had 3 bases not matched to a gene; V was cut back by 4 bases and J by 0 bases. The CDR3 nucleotides read TGTGCCAGCAGCTCGACAGGGGGCCTCTCCTACAATGAGCAGTTCTTC. It yields the protein CASSSTGGLSYNEQFF.

The V and J genes are TRBV5-1 and TRBJ1-3, with D possibly being TRBD1 (5 bases). Trimming left V 2 bases short and J 0 bases short, with 12 bases between. The CDR3 totals 16 residues. From germline, CDR1 is SGHRS and CDR2 YFSETQ. CDR3: CASSLGAFLSGNTIYF. The CDR3 bases are TGCGCCAGCAGCTTAGGGGCTTTCCTCTCTGGAAACACCATATATTTT.

This sequence joins TRBV19 and TRBJ1-1, with D perhaps matching TRBD1 (5 bases). This CDR3 spans 12 amino acids. V lost 3 bases to trimming and J lost 7 bases, with 9 bases between them. The germline gives CDR1 LNHDA, CDR2 SQIVND (reference sequence). The CDR3 region has the DNA TGTGCCAGTAGTATGGGGCCAATTGAAGCTTTCTTT. Protein sequence: CASSMGPIEAFF.

The chain has TRBV10-3 and TRBJ2-3; TRBD1 matches 8 bases. The J segment lost 2 bases and the V segment lost 10 bases, leaving 23 bases of the junction unmatched. This CDR3 contains 19 residues. The germline gives CDR1 ENHRY, CDR2 SYGVKD. CDR3: CATNARDRGHSYTTDTQYF. The CDR3 coding sequence is TGTGCCACCAACGCCCGAGACAGGGGTCACTCATACACCACAGATACGCAGTATTTT.

This sequence joins TRBV28 and TRBJ1-5; maybe TRBD1 (6 bases). CDR1 is MDHEN and CDR2 is SYDVKM in the germline V gene. This CDR3 contains 14 residues. Trimming stripped 8 bases from V and 1 base from J, with 12 bases between. The CDR3 nucleotides are TGTGCCAGCGATAAACAGGGAAGCAATCAGCCCCAGCATTTT. Translating gives CASDKQGSNQPQHF.

Points on this clone: The same CDR3 also results from other DNA sequences found in this sample. V usage is TRBV2 and J usage is TRBJ2-1; 10 positions match TRBD2. CDR1 SNHLY and CDR2 FYNNEI come from the germline V gene. The CDR3 loop spans 14 amino acids. J lost 6 bases, V lost 6 bases, and 5 bases had no gene match. DNA of the CDR3: TGTGCCAGCAGGACCGGGACTAGCGTCAATGAGCAGTTCTTC. Protein product: CASRTGTSVNEQFF. The variable domain in full, completed from reference TRBV2 and TRBJ2-1, reads EPEVTQTPSHQVTQMGQEVILRCVPISNHLYFYWYRQILGQKVEFLVSFYNNEISEKSEIFDDQFSVERPDGSNFTLKIRSTKLEDSAMYFCASRTGTSVNEQFFGPGTRLTVL.

This clone was seen a handful of times. J is TRBJ2-3 and V is TRBV5-1; 9 bases are shared with TRBD2. Germline lookup yields CDR1 SGHRS and CDR2 YFSETQ. The CDR3 is 14 amino acids. After removal of 7 bases from V and 6 bases from J, the junction contained 9 bases not matched to a gene. CDR3 residues: CASRYVREGDTQYF. The CDR3 DNA is TGCGCCAGCCGATACGTGCGGGAGGGCGATACGCAGTATTTT. The variable domain in full, with the rest retrieved from reference TRBV5-1 and TRBJ2-3, is KAGVTQTPRYLIKTRGQQVTLSCSPISGHRSVSWYQQTPGQGLQFLFEYFSETQRNKGNFPGRFSGRQFSNSRSEMNVSTLELGDSALYLCASRYVREGDTQYFGPGTRLTVL.

V gene TRBV4-3 combines with J gene TRBJ2-7; maybe TRBD2 (5 bases). Germline V gives CDR1 LGHNA, CDR2 YSLEER. Trimming took 0 bases from V and 3 from J, leaving 12 bases between them. The CDR3 is made up of 15 amino acids. The CDR3 sequence: CASSQDPGLDYEQYF. The CDR3 region has the DNA TGCGCCAGCAGCCAAGATCCGGGATTAGACTACGAGCAGTACTTC.

This chain joins TRBV7-2 and TRBJ1-3, with D perhaps TRBD1 (6 bases). V lost 7 bases, J lost 1 base, and 14 bases lay in between. CDR1 is SGHTA, CDR2 FQGNSA, per germline. CDR3 length equals 15 residues. The CDR3 loop reads CASNIGGVSGNTIYF. DNA for the CDR3: TGTGCCAGCAACATAGGGGGGGTGTCTGGAAACACCATATATTTT.

The V gene is TRBV6-1, the J gene TRBJ1-5; 11 nucleotides match TRBD1. In germline, CDR1 is MNHNS, CDR2 SASEGT. The CDR3 has 15 residues. J gave up 6 bases and V 3 bases, and 4 bases lay outside the gene matches. The CDR3: CASSDQGQGVQPQHF. Written as DNA, the CDR3 is TGTGCCAGCAGTGACCAGGGACAGGGGGTTCAGCCCCAGCATTTT.

The V and J genes are TRBV27 and TRBJ1-6; 9 nucleotides align to TRBD1. Per the germline V gene, CDR1 is MNHEY and CDR2 is SMNVEV (reference sequence). The CDR3 length is 17 residues. Germline trimming cut 3 bases from V and 5 bases from J; bases unmatched to any gene: 8. The DNA for the CDR3 is TGTGCCAGCAGTTTCCTCAGGACAGGGGCCAATAATTCACCCCTCCACTTT. Translating gives CASSFLRTGANNSPLHF.